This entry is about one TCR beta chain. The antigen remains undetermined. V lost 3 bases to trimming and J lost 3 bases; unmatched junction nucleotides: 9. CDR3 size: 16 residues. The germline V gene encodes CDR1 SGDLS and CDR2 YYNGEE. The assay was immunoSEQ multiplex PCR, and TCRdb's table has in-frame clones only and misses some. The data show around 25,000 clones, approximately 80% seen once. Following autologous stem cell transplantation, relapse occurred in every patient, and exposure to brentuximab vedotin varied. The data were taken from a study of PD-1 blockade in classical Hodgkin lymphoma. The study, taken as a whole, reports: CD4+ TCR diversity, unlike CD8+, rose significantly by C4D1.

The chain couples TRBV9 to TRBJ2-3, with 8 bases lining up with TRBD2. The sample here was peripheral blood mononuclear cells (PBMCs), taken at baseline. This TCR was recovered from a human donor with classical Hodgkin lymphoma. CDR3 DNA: TGTGCCAGCAGCGCATTAGCGGGACTAGTGACAGATACGCAGTATTTT. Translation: CASSALAGLVTDTQYF. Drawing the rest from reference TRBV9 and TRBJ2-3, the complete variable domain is DSGVTQTPKHLITATGQRVTLRCSPRSGDLSVYWYQQSLDQGLQFLIQYYNGEERAKGNILERFSAQQFPDLHSELNLSSLELGDSALYFCASSALAGLVTDTQYFGPGTRLTVL.